These 28 T cell receptor beta chains were sequenced from one sample in a study of cytomegalovirus exposure and HLA in healthy donors. PCR employed 60 Vbeta and 13 Jbeta primers. This table comes from immunoSEQ multiplex PCR, and its TCRdb copy is limited to in-frame clones, with some not included. The sample lists 180,000 or so clones; around four fifths were seen once. The sample comprised PBMCs. These receptors were obtained from a woman in her twenties or thirties in good health and CMV-seronegative.

The chain couples TRBV7-3 to TRBJ2-2; 7 bases fit TRBD1. Germline lookup yields CDR1 SGHTA and CDR2 FQGTGA. Germline trimming cut 5 bases from V and 1 base from J; bases unmatched to any gene: 7. The CDR3 extends over 16 amino acids. The CDR3 DNA reads as TGTGCCAGCAGCCCCATTCGGACAGGGAACACCGGGGAGCTGTTTTTT. This encodes CASSPIRTGNTGELFF. Based on the CDR3 plus reference TRBV7-3 and TRBJ2-2, the full variable domain is GAGVSQTPSNKVTEKGKYVELRCDPISGHTALYWYRQSLGQGPEFLIYFQGTGAADDSGLPNDRFFAVRPEGSVSTLKIQRTERGDSAVYLCASSPIRTGNTGELFFGEGSRLTVL.

The chain employs TRBV19 and TRBJ2-5, with D tentatively TRBD1 (5 bases). Germline CDR1 is LNHDA and CDR2 is SQIVND (reference sequence). There are 14 residues in the CDR3. V dropped 2 bases and J dropped 5 bases, with 12 bases sitting between them. The CDR3 nucleotides are TGTGCCAGTAGTATATCCATGGGGCAGGAGACCCAGTACTTC. Translating gives CASSISMGQETQYF. The variable domain in full, with the rest retrieved from reference TRBV19 and TRBJ2-5, is DGGITQSPKYLFRKEGQNVTLSCEQNLNHDAMYWYRQDPGQGLRLIYYSQIVNDFQKGDIAEGYSVSREKKESFPLTVTSAQKNPTAFYLCASSISMGQETQYFGPGTRLLVL.

This clone occurred once. The chain combines TRBV18 with TRBJ2-7, with D possibly matching TRBD1 (5 bases). The CDR3 covers 14 residues. Germline-derived CDR1 and CDR2 are KGHSH and LQKENI. Trimming removed 0 bases from V and 2 bases from J, with 8 bases in between. The chain's CDR3 is CASSPPGLPYEQYF. The CDR3 DNA follows: TGTGCCAGCTCACCACCGGGGCTACCCTACGAGCAGTACTTC.

The chain recombines TRBV4-1 with TRBJ1-5; 7 nucleotides align to TRBD1. V lost 1 base to trimming and J lost 5 bases; unmatched junction nucleotides: 5. The V gene's germline CDR1 is MGHRA and CDR2 YSYEKL. The CDR3 sequence is 15 residues long. The CDR3 spells CASSQVGQPYQPQHF. The CDR3 DNA is TGCGCCAGCAGCCAAGTGGGACAGCCTTATCAGCCCCAGCATTTT.

V is TRBV29-1 and J is TRBJ2-1, with D tentatively TRBD2 (5 bases). The V gene lost 4 bases and the J gene lost 2 bases, with 9 bases spanning the gap. Germline loops: CDR1 SQVTM, CDR2 ANQGSEA. The CDR3 loop spans 13 amino acids. The CDR3 sequence is CSVAADPYNEQFF. CDR3 DNA sequence: TGCAGCGTTGCAGCGGACCCCTACAATGAGCAGTTCTTC.

For this clone: The same CDR3 arises from other DNA sequences in this sample as well. V and J are TRBV6-5 and TRBJ1-2; 9 bases agree with TRBD1. This CDR3 contains 13 residues. Per the germline V gene, CDR1 is MNHEY and CDR2 is SVGAGI. The V segment lost 0 bases and the J segment 7 bases; nucleotides outside the gene matches: 0. CDR3 DNA sequence: TGTGCCAGCAGTTACTCGACAGGGGGTGGCTACACCTTC. Protein sequence: CASSYSTGGGYTF.

The V call is TRBV30, the J call TRBJ1-2; 11 positions agree with TRBD1. V dropped 3 bases and J dropped 4; count of bases not matched to a gene: 4. This CDR3 has 14 amino acids. Germline V gene sequence: CDR1 GTSNPN, CDR2 SVGIG (reference sequence). The CDR3 DNA follows: TGTGCCTGGAGCCCCGGGACAGGGGGCTATGGCTACACCTTC. Protein sequence: CAWSPGTGGYGYTF.

The gene calls are TRBV10-1 and TRBJ1-6; the D is unclear. The CDR3 is made up of 14 amino acids. CDR1 and CDR2 (germline): WNHNN, SYGVQD (reference sequence). The V end lost 3 bases, the J end lost 9 bases, and 12 bases lay between the germline ends. Here the CDR3 reads CASSEGSGFSPLHF. For the CDR3, the DNA is TGCGCCAGCAGTGAAGGATCGGGGTTTTCACCCCTCCACTTT.

The V and J genes are TRBV19 and TRBJ1-6; 11 bases match TRBD1. J gave up 10 bases and V 3 bases, and 5 bases lay outside the gene matches. The CDR3 is 15 residues long. From germline, CDR1 is LNHDA and CDR2 SQIVND (reference sequence). The CDR3 DNA reads as TGTGCCAGTAGTATCACGGGACAGGGGGGCTCACCCCTCCACTTT. Its translation: CASSITGQGGSPLHF.

The chain uses TRBV11-2 and TRBJ1-1; D is unclear. Germline CDR1 SGHAT, CDR2 FQNNGV. The CDR3 covers 14 residues. The germline V and J ends were trimmed by 3 bases and 1 base, with 9 bases remaining between them. In nucleotides, the CDR3 is TGTGCCAGCAGCTTCGCGCTGTCGAACACTGAAGCTTTCTTT. The encoded protein is CASSFALSNTEAFF.

The chain recombines TRBV30 with TRBJ1-3; D ambiguous. V was pared by 2 bases and J by 0 bases, with 14 bases between. The CDR3 has 16 amino acids. CDR1 is GTSNPN and CDR2 is SVGIG in the germline V gene (reference sequence). CDR3 loop: CAWSPDKFGSGNTIYF. For the CDR3, the DNA is TGTGCCTGGAGTCCCGACAAGTTCGGCTCTGGAAACACCATATATTTT.

The gene calls are TRBV7-9 and TRBJ2-7; D not certain. Looked up from germline, CDR1 is SEHNR and CDR2 is FQNEAQ (reference sequence). V was shortened by 0 bases and J by 4 bases, with 7 bases between the two germline ends. The CDR3 extends over 13 amino acids. CDR3 DNA: TGTGCCAGCAGCTTAGCATACGGGTACGAGCAGTACTTC. It codes for CASSLAYGYEQYF.

The gene calls are TRBV7-3 and TRBJ1-1; 9 nucleotides match TRBD1. Germline assignment: CDR1 SGHTA and CDR2 FQGTGA. The CDR3 loop spans 15 amino acids. V shed 1 base, J shed 6 bases, and the junction held 6 bases outside the gene matches. The CDR3 loop reads CASSLSGQGYAEAFF. The CDR3 DNA is TGTGCCAGCAGCTTAAGTGGACAGGGGTACGCTGAAGCTTTCTTT.

The V and J genes are TRBV4-1 and TRBJ1-4, with 8 bases lining up with TRBD1. With V trimmed by 2 bases and J by 4 bases, 3 bases remained unmatched. Germline CDR1 reads MGHRA; CDR2 reads YSYEKL. The CDR3 covers 15 residues. The CDR3 reads CASSQSGTGNEKLFF. The DNA for the CDR3 is TGCGCCAGCAGCCAATCCGGGACAGGTAATGAAAAACTGTTTTTT.

The chain combines TRBV5-1 with TRBJ2-7; the D gene is possibly TRBD1 (6 bases). CDR3 length equals 14 residues. V shed 2 bases and J shed 2 bases, with 11 bases lying between them. The germline V gene has CDR1 SGHRS and CDR2 YFSETQ. This CDR3 is CASSLGTLAYEQYF. The CDR3 nucleotides are TGCGCCAGCAGCTTAGGGACACTTGCCTACGAGCAGTACTTC.

This rearrangement joins TRBV7-8 to TRBJ2-7; maybe TRBD1 (6 bases). The CDR3 is made up of 13 amino acids. V was cut by 1 base and J by 7 bases, with 11 bases left in between. Germline V gives CDR1 SGHVS, CDR2 FQNEAQ. The CDR3 coding sequence is TGTGCCAGCAGCTTAGAAGGAACAGGGGAGCAGTACTTC. It translates to CASSLEGTGEQYF.

J is TRBJ1-2 and V is TRBV9; D call uncertain. Germline V gene lookup returns CDR1 SGDLS and CDR2 YYNGEE. Trimming pared 2 bases from V and 10 bases from J, leaving 9 bases between. This CDR3 spans 11 amino acids. The CDR3 bases are TGTGCCAGCAGCGTTGGCGGCTACTACACCTTC. Protein sequence: CASSVGGYYTF.

The rearrangement joins TRBV7-2 to TRBJ1-2; 11 bases align to TRBD1. The CDR3 has 17 amino acids. Germline trimming cut 5 bases from V and 7 bases from J; bases unmatched to any gene: 15. Per germline, CDR1 SGHTA and CDR2 FQGNSA. The CDR3 spells CASSKDRGQGAAGGYTF. Written as DNA, the CDR3 is TGTGCCAGCAGCAAAGACCGAGGACAGGGGGCTGCGGGTGGCTACACCTTC.

The CDR3 here is CASSQDYRPGQGIQPQHF. CDR3 nucleotide sequence: TGCGCCAGCAGCCAAGATTACCGGCCGGGACAGGGTATTCAGCCCCAGCATTTT. The chain employs TRBV4-3 and TRBJ1-5, with TRBD1 matching 9 bases. V dropped 0 bases and J dropped 6; count of bases not matched to a gene: 12. Germline V lookup: CDR1 LGHNA, CDR2 YSLEER. The CDR3 consists of 18 residues.

The chain joins TRBV28 to TRBJ1-2; TRBD1 agrees at 7 bases. The CDR3 spans 14 residues. From germline, CDR1 is MDHEN and CDR2 SYDVKM. The trim removed 5 bases at V and 3 bases at J, leaving 6 bases unmatched. CDR3 loop: CASSTGTADYGYTF. Written as DNA, the CDR3 is TGTGCCAGCAGTACCGGGACAGCTGACTATGGCTACACCTTC.

The V call is TRBV6-1, the J call TRBJ2-3; 9 bases line up with TRBD1. Germline V gives CDR1 MNHNS, CDR2 SASEGT. The CDR3 consists of 14 residues. The V gene end was trimmed by 7 bases and the J gene end by 3 bases; junction bases not matched to a gene: 5. CDR3 bases: TGTGCCAGCACTCCGGGACAGGGAACAGATACGCAGTATTTT. As protein: CASTPGQGTDTQYF.

The chain has TRBV5-4 and TRBJ2-5, with 8 bases aligning to TRBD2. This CDR3 is 16 amino acids long. Germline assignment: CDR1 SGHNT and CDR2 YYREEE (reference sequence). V was clipped by 3 bases and J by 5 bases; unmatched bases: 12. In DNA, the CDR3 is TGTGCCAGCAGCTGGGGAGCGGGGGCCCTCGGGGAGACCCAGTACTTC. Protein: CASSWGAGALGETQYF.

This clone has just a few counts. This rearrangement joins TRBV7-3 to TRBJ2-5; 13 positions match TRBD2. The CDR3 spans 15 residues. Germline V gene lookup returns CDR1 SGHTA and CDR2 FQGTGA. V trimming: 5 bases; J trimming: 5 bases; junction bases outside the gene matches: 5. CDR3 sequence: CASSPGLAGSETQYF. The CDR3 nucleotides are TGTGCCAGCAGCCCGGGACTAGCGGGGTCCGAGACCCAGTACTTC.

Only one count was recorded for this clone. The rearrangement uses TRBV10-2 and TRBJ2-7; D is perhaps TRBD2 (5 bases). The CDR3 is 11 residues long. V lost 6 bases to trimming and J lost 7 bases, with 10 bases between them. CDR1 WSHSY and CDR2 SAAADI come from the germline V gene. The CDR3 loop is CASSELDEQYF. The CDR3 DNA reads as TGCGCCAGCAGCGAACTAGATGAGCAGTACTTC.

This rearrangement joins TRBV25-1 to TRBJ2-3, with D possibly TRBD1 on 6 matching bases. CDR1 is MGHDK, CDR2 SYGVNS, per germline. Trimming pared 5 bases from V and 1 base from J, leaving 10 bases between. The CDR3 sequence is 14 residues long. CDR3 in DNA: TGTGCCAGCAGTAAGCGACAGGGCACAGATACGCAGTATTTT. It translates to CASSKRQGTDTQYF.

Here the CDR3 reads CASSSPTGDEQFF. CDR3 nucleotide sequence: TGTGCCAGCAGTTCCCCGACAGGGGATGAGCAGTTCTTC. The chain employs TRBV27 and TRBJ2-1; TRBD1 agrees at 8 bases. The V and J ends lost 4 bases and 8 bases, in that order; junction bases with no gene match: 4. Germline assignment: CDR1 MNHEY and CDR2 SMNVEV (reference sequence). The CDR3 sequence is 13 residues long.

This clone was seen just once. The chain is built from TRBV4-1 and TRBJ1-1; 7 bases are a match to TRBD1. V was clipped by 2 bases and J by 5 bases; unmatched bases: 8. The CDR3 has 15 residues. In germline, CDR1 is MGHRA, CDR2 YSYEKL. CDR3 nucleotide sequence: TGCGCCAGCAGCCAAAACGACAGGGAGGCAACTGAAGCTTTCTTT. As protein: CASSQNDREATEAFF.

The chain recombines TRBV9 with TRBJ2-2; 11 bases are a match to TRBD2. J was trimmed by 7 bases and V by 0 bases; bases with no gene match: 5. The CDR3 consists of 16 residues. Germline lookup yields CDR1 SGDLS and CDR2 YYNGEE. Here the CDR3 reads CASSVGASGGFGELFF. The CDR3 region has the DNA TGTGCCAGCAGCGTAGGAGCTAGCGGGGGGTTCGGGGAGCTGTTTTTT.